This T cell receptor (beta chain) was sequenced in a study of post-analysis software for immune sequencing data. From germline, CDR1 is SGHRS and CDR2 YFSETQ. The CDR3 sequence is 16 residues long. V lost 4 bases, J lost 3 bases, and 5 bases stayed unmatched. Unique molecular identifiers were built into the TCR beta cDNA libraries. TCRdb analysed the PCR reads with MiXCR anew, one entry per CDR3 protein. The data show about 460,000 distinct CDR3 sequences, over 35% seen once. With regard to this clonotype: As yet, its antigen is unknown.

Study results and limitations: Controls showed lower frequencies than patients for a few TRBV segments, and TRBV5-6, TRBV5-1 and TRBV20-1 were among these. In multiple sclerosis, normalized Chao1 diversity was significantly below that of controls. Batch-mates among the samples co-clustered strongly by F measure.

This clonotype was sampled from a girl between 5 and 17 years old with multiple sclerosis. The J gene is TRBJ2-1, the V gene TRBV5-1; 12 bases agree with TRBD1. The specimen sequenced was blood. The CDR3 DNA is TGCGCCAGCAGCCAGGGGACAGGGGGCTTCTACAATGAGCAGTTCTTC. As protein: CASSQGTGGFYNEQFF.